This record looks at one T cell receptor beta chain sequence and its context. This record comes from a study of shared clonotypes between healthy human individuals. Deletions cut 2 bases from V and 2 bases from J, with 8 bases between. The CDR3 spans 14 residues. Per germline, CDR1 SGHTA and CDR2 FQGNSA. The data were produced by immunoSEQ multiplex PCR, yet TCRdb's version contains in-frame clones alone and is incomplete. The data show roughly 520,000 clones, around 95% seen once. The chain employs TRBV7-2 and TRBJ2-3; possibly TRBD1 for D (5 bases). The TCR originated in a woman aged 25 to 45 in good health. The sample taken for sequencing was naive CD4+ T cells sorted from blood. Subset in this sample: CD45RA+ positively selected. This CDR3 reads CASSLQGTTDTQYF. CDR3 DNA sequence: TGTGCCAGCAGCTTACAGGGAACCACAGATACGCAGTATTTT.